This record covers a single TCR beta chain. The target antigen is unknown. Mismatch with germline at one junction end may stem from a read error. The study co-extracted DNA and RNA from about 21-30 mg of unsorted bulk tissue. Patients underwent resection of primary liver carcinoma. The template, 500 ng total RNA, yielded TCR beta cDNA made with a constant-region primer. Slightly modified ARM-PCR served as the procedure for the TCR beta libraries. These libraries came from three rounds of nested multiplex PCR. Two initial PCR rounds of about 10 cycles each paired TRBV1-TRBV30 forward primers with a C-beta reverse primer. Each CDR3 protein is one row after TCRdb ran MiXCR on the multiplex PCR reads. This repertoire shows some 20,000 distinct CDR3 sequences, almost 80% found once; its top ten account for about 43%. This sample stems from a study of tumor-infiltrating lymphocytes in primary liver carcinoma. The wider study: Regardless of tissue type, samples showed similar yields of roughly 3.5 to 7.13 million productive TCRbeta reads. Notes on the study in general: The overlap of tumor-adjacent and tumor-blood pairs was smaller than that of tumor region pairs. When set against blood, tumors had a significantly higher top-250-clone fraction (p = 0.039).

CDR1 is SGHDT and CDR2 is YYEEEE in the germline V gene. This CDR3 is 15 amino acids long. This sequence was found in a woman in her thirties with primary liver carcinoma and hepatitis B virus infection. J is TRBJ2-2 and V is TRBV5-6, with D possibly matching TRBD2 (5 bases). Sequenced: liver tumor tissue from sampling region 4. Subset here: tumor region T4, right-lateral pole. The CDR3 DNA sequence: TGTGGCAACAGCTTGGCGCCCAGAGTCACCGGGGAGCTGATTTTT. Translating gives CGNSLAPRVTGELIF. The complete variable domain, with remaining parts taken from reference TRBV5-6 and TRBJ2-2, reads DAGVTQSPTHLIKTRGQQVTLRCSPKSGHDTVSWYQQALGQGPQFIFQYYEEEERQRGNFPDRFSGHQFPNYSSELNVNALLLGDSALYLCGNSLAPRVTGELIFGEGSRLTVL.